One sample yielded the 10 T cell receptor beta chains listed below, sequenced in a study of cytomegalovirus exposure and HLA in healthy donors. 60 Vbeta and 13 Jbeta primers were used in PCR. Only in-frame clones appear in the TCRdb table, and some are missing; sequencing was by immunoSEQ multiplex PCR. The table includes 120,000 to 150,000 clones, 77% detected once. The sample was PBMCs. The receptors shown here come from a female donor in good health and CMV-seronegative.

The gene calls are TRBV30 and TRBJ2-1, with a possible D match to TRBD2 (5 bases). Trimming cost V 0 bases and J 14 bases, with 11 bases left between them. In germline, CDR1 is GTSNPN, CDR2 SVGIG (reference sequence). The CDR3 has 11 residues. The CDR3 nucleotides read TGTGCCTGGAGTGTCGGGAATTCGGAGTTCTTC. Its translation: CAWSVGNSEFF.

This clone occurred a few times. The rearrangement uses TRBV5-4 and TRBJ2-7, with 9 bases matching TRBD1. V shed 4 bases and J 6 bases; nucleotides not matched to a gene: 8. CDR1 is SGHNT and CDR2 is YYREEE in the germline V gene (reference sequence). The CDR3 runs to 14 residues. This chain's CDR3 is CASSNRDRVREQYF. The CDR3 bases are TGTGCCAGCAGCAACCGGGACAGGGTTCGCGAGCAGTACTTC. The entire variable domain, with the rest obtained from reference TRBV5-4 and TRBJ2-7, is as follows: ETGVTQSPTHLIKTRGQQVTLRCSSQSGHNTVSWYQQALGQGPQFIFQYYREEENGRGNFPPRFSGLQFPNYSSELNVNALELDDSALYLCASSNRDRVREQYFGPGTRLTVT.

The CDR3 loop is CASSFPTVTTEAFF. CDR3 DNA: TGTGCCAGCAGCTTTCCGACAGTAACTACTGAAGCTTTCTTT. The V and J genes are TRBV7-2 and TRBJ1-1; weak D call: TRBD1 (5 bases). The V gene lost 3 bases and the J gene lost 5 bases, with 13 bases spanning the gap. Germline lookup yields CDR1 SGHTA and CDR2 FQGNSA. This CDR3 is built from 14 residues.

J is TRBJ2-3 and V is TRBV7-9; D possibly corresponds to TRBD2 (6 bases). This CDR3 contains 15 residues. Trimming removed 7 bases from V and 0 bases from J, with 14 bases in between. Per the germline V gene, CDR1 is SEHNR and CDR2 is FQNEAQ (reference sequence). Here the CDR3 reads CASTPAGISTDTQYF. In DNA, the CDR3 is TGTGCCAGCACCCCTGCGGGGATCAGCACAGATACGCAGTATTTT.

The table lists this clone with a count of one. The rearrangement uses TRBV27 and TRBJ2-5; D is ambiguous. Germline V gene lookup returns CDR1 MNHEY and CDR2 SMNVEV (reference sequence). The V end was cut by 5 bases, the J end by 0 bases, with 7 bases between. CDR3 length: 13 residues. The CDR3: CASSPNYQETQYF. DNA of the CDR3: TGTGCCAGCAGTCCCAACTACCAAGAGACCCAGTACTTC.

J is TRBJ1-3 and V is TRBV10-3; D unresolved. Germline CDR1 is ENHRY and CDR2 is SYGVKD. The CDR3 spans 11 residues. Between the trimmed V and J ends, which lost 4 bases and 7 bases, there was a span of 5 bases. CDR3 amino acids: CAISGTNTIYF. The CDR3 nucleotides read TGTGCCATCAGTGGGACTAACACCATATATTTT.

CDR3 bases: TGTGCCAGCAGCCTGACTAGCGGGGGTAGGGATACGCAGTATTTT. The encoded protein is CASSLTSGGRDTQYF. The chain employs TRBV7-3 and TRBJ2-3, with 12 bases that match TRBD2. Per the germline V gene, CDR1 is SGHTA and CDR2 is FQGTGA. The V segment lost 5 bases and the J segment 6 bases; nucleotides outside the gene matches: 6. This CDR3 region has 15 residues. The whole variable domain, remainder taken from reference TRBV7-3 and TRBJ2-3, is GAGVSQTPSNKVTEKGKYVELRCDPISGHTALYWYRQSLGQGPEFLIYFQGTGAADDSGLPNDRFFAVRPEGSVSTLKIQRTERGDSAVYLCASSLTSGGRDTQYFGPGTRLTVL.

This clone has only one observation. This chain connects TRBV5-1 to TRBJ1-1; 11 bases are shared with TRBD1. The CDR3 is 15 residues long. Per the germline V gene, CDR1 is SGHRS and CDR2 is YFSETQ. The V and J ends lost 3 bases and 7 bases, in that order; junction bases with no gene match: 8. The CDR3 protein is CASSSAGTGGDEAFF. The DNA for the CDR3 is TGCGCCAGCAGCTCGGCCGGGACAGGGGGGGATGAAGCTTTCTTT.

The chain is built from TRBV19 and TRBJ1-1, with D possibly being TRBD1 (5 bases). Trimming pared 4 bases from V and 5 bases from J, leaving 14 bases between. CDR1 is LNHDA, CDR2 SQIVND, per germline (reference sequence). The CDR3 runs 14 residues. CDR3: CASSKNGGSTEAFF. As DNA, the CDR3 is TGTGCCAGTAGTAAAAACGGGGGTTCGACTGAAGCTTTCTTT.

The chain couples TRBV6-5 to TRBJ1-3; TRBD1 is a possible D gene (5 bases). The V gene's germline CDR1 is MNHEY and CDR2 SVGAGI. The CDR3 runs to 15 residues. Trimming took 8 bases from V and 0 from J, leaving 14 bases between them. CDR3 loop: CASRGGDYSGNTIYF. For the CDR3, the DNA is TGTGCCAGCCGGGGGGGGGACTACTCTGGAAACACCATATATTTT.